The source of this T cell receptor (beta chain) is a study of cytomegalovirus exposure and HLA in healthy donors. A note on this clone: No antigen is known for it.

The study's findings and limits: A later analysis reportedly found fewer N-insertions in an Asian-associated ancestry cluster than the roughly 700-donor mean. Common viral pathogens (according to a later analysis) appeared linked to several of the most significant clusters.

This PCR relied on a set of 60 Vbeta primers and 13 Jbeta primers. TCRdb's copy holds only in-frame clones and misses some; the assay was immunoSEQ multiplex PCR. The repertoire includes around 150,000 clones, around 76% of them detected once, and about 2% sits in the top ten. This CDR3 is built from 15 residues. Germline CDR1 and CDR2: SGHNT and YYREEE (reference sequence). The germline V and J ends were trimmed by 7 bases and 1 base, with 14 bases remaining between them. This receptor was taken from a female donor in good health and CMV-seronegative. The V call is TRBV5-4, the J call TRBJ2-2, with D possibly being TRBD1 (6 bases). Specimen: PBMCs. CDR3 sequence reads: CASHLSQGNTGELFF. The CDR3 DNA is TGTGCCAGCCATCTTTCACAGGGGAACACCGGGGAGCTGTTTTTT.